This TCR beta chain is from a study of blood T cell repertoires in COVID-19. Study-level background: Sample material is recorded as cDNA or gDNA derived from T cells, B-cell-depleted T cells, or PBMCs.

Authors' analysis steps: Estimates of nucleated cell counts were drawn from the amplification of reference gene primers. The data were produced by immunoSEQ multiplex PCR, yet TCRdb's version contains in-frame clones alone and is incomplete. The V and J calls and clone size were taken over from that table, and D and trimming were inferred from the DNA. This table holds over 350,000 clones, around nine tenths found once. Individuals aged about 18 to 95 years were recruited from approximately 24 US areas. Participant-given clinical history determined each cohort assignment. This CDR3 has 14 residues. The V gene's germline CDR1 is LGHDT and CDR2 YNNKEL (reference sequence). The V gene lost 2 bases and the J gene lost 5 bases, with 7 bases spanning the gap.

The material sequenced was PBMCs or T cells enriched from blood (not recorded which). This clonotype originated in a woman in her 30s with acute COVID-19. The gene calls are TRBV3-1 (or the pseudogene TRBV3-2) and TRBJ1-6, with D uncertain. The CDR3 DNA follows: TGTGCCAGCAGCCAATTGGGAGATAATTCACCCCTCCACTTT. It encodes CASSQLGDNSPLHF.